These T cell receptor beta chains were read from a single sample in a study of early T cells in non-severe SARS-CoV-2 infection. Each CDR3 protein is one row after TCRdb ran MiXCR on the 5' RACE reads. The sample has some 46,000 distinct CDR3 sequences, 6.1% seen once. The specimen sequenced was whole blood. The receptors were gathered from an adult who was a healthcare worker with PCR-confirmed SARS-CoV-2 infection or an uninfected control (not recorded which). The conserved cysteine and the conserved F or W are not part of the CDR3 here. Clone size appears in some rows only: once, few, many, or a class for an expanded clone.

abundance | j_gene | v_gene | CDR3aa
many | TRBJ1-1 | TRBV18 | ASSPVGGLAEAF
NA | TRBJ2-1 | TRBV3-1 | ASSQGGLAGGHEQF
few | TRBJ2-7 | TRBV5-1 | ASSLEVGPYEQY
NA | TRBJ2-4 | TRBV14 | ASSQYGGQDIQY
many | TRBJ2-7 | TRBV10-3 | ASSDSYEQY
few | TRBJ2-3 | TRBV7-6 | ASSPQSTDTQY
NA | TRBJ2-7 | TRBV7-6 | ASSVGLAYGQY
many | TRBJ1-6 | TRBV5-1 | ASSLDSVATPLH
NA | TRBJ2-1 | TRBV4-1 | ASSPQGLGGANEQF
many | TRBJ2-1 | TRBV5-6 | ASSLGGQGQTSSYNEQF
NA | TRBJ2-7 | TRBV15 | ATSRGENEQY
NA | TRBJ1-4 | TRBV10-3 | AISEGATNEKLF
many | TRBJ2-2 | TRBV2 | ASSEATPVRQGLFRNTGELF
NA | TRBJ2-7 | TRBV28 | ASNMGQGLYEQY
many | TRBJ1-2 | TRBV13 | ASSLEGLYGYT
many | TRBJ1-1 | TRBV7-2 | ASSSNGNTEAF
many | TRBJ1-6 | TRBV20-1 | SARRGPSWNSPLH
few | TRBJ1-6 | TRBV5-1 | ASSLGRGQDSPLH
many | TRBJ1-1 | TRBV20-1 | SAPWSVNTEAF
many | TRBJ2-1 | TRBV13 | ASILAGHNEQF
many | TRBJ2-1 | TRBV7-6 | ASSLAGRYNEQF
many | TRBJ2-7 | TRBV5-1 | ASSFDLYEQY
many | TRBJ2-7 | TRBV28 | ASSPSGTGGHEQY
many | TRBJ2-3 | TRBV5-1 | ASSLRGSTDTQY
many | TRBJ1-3 | TRBV12-3/TRBV12-4 | ASSPPRKGNTIY
NA | TRBJ2-7 | TRBV20-1 | SAKIGGSYEQY
NA | TRBJ1-4 | TRBV11-2 | ASSFSRVTNEKLF
NA | TRBJ1-1 | TRBV6-6 | ASSYLTRDSEAF
NA | TRBJ1-5 | TRBV4-1 | ASSQEGDSYSNQPQH
few | TRBJ1-1 | TRBV12-3/TRBV12-4 | ASSYLTVEAF
many | TRBJ2-1 | TRBV27 | ASSLPPDRAHEQF
many | TRBJ2-7 | TRBV5-5 | ASSLGFGTAYEQY
many | TRBJ1-1 | TRBV20-1 | SARVPANTEAF
NA | TRBJ2-1 | TRBV6-2/TRBV6-3 | ASQGQYGRNEQF
many | TRBJ1-5 | TRBV28 | ASNGQFNQPQH
many | TRBJ2-7 | TRBV28 | ASSSPGLTYEQY
many | TRBJ2-7 | TRBV29-1 | SVAGTSGISYEQY